These 28 T cell receptor beta chains originate from one sample sequenced in a study of blood T cell repertoires in COVID-19. Assay: immunoSEQ multiplex PCR; the TCRdb copy retains only in-frame clones and omits some. The sample has just over 250,000 clones, about nine tenths seen once. Sequences were obtained from peripheral blood. All receptors derive from a man aged 55 to 69 who had recovered from COVID-19.

The rearrangement links TRBV9 to TRBJ2-6, with TRBD1 matching over 7 bases. Germline V CDR1 and CDR2: SGDLS, YYNGEE. V trimming: 0 bases; J trimming: 0 bases; junction bases outside the gene matches: 3. This CDR3 region has 17 residues. As DNA, the CDR3 is TGTGCCAGCAGCGTAGACAGGGGCCCCTCTGGGGCCAACGTCCTGACTTTC. Encoded protein: CASSVDRGPSGANVLTF. The complete variable domain, with remaining parts taken from reference TRBV9 and TRBJ2-6, reads DSGVTQTPKHLITATGQRVTLRCSPRSGDLSVYWYQQSLDQGLQFLIQYYNGEERAKGNILERFSAQQFPDLHSELNLSSLELGDSALYFCASSVDRGPSGANVLTFGAGSRLTVL.

The V gene is TRBV5-4, the J gene TRBJ2-3; 9 nucleotides align to TRBD2. This CDR3 contains 17 residues. The J segment lost 2 bases and the V segment lost 4 bases, leaving 11 bases of the junction unmatched. CDR1 and CDR2 from the germline V gene are SGHNT and YYREEE (reference sequence). The CDR3 protein is CASSPRAAGGYTDTQYF. The CDR3 region has the DNA TGTGCCAGCAGCCCCCGGGCGGCGGGGGGGTACACAGATACGCAGTATTTT.

Only one count was recorded for this clone. The chain combines TRBV6-5 with TRBJ1-3; D unclear. V was shortened by 6 bases and J by 2 bases, with 11 bases between the two germline ends. Looked up from germline, CDR1 is MNHEY and CDR2 is SVGAGI. CDR3 length: 14 amino acids. CDR3 sequence reads: CASRGSSAGNTIYF. In DNA form, the CDR3 reads TGTGCCAGCAGAGGCTCAAGCGCTGGAAACACCATATATTTT.

This clone has a single count. The chain couples TRBV4-2 to TRBJ2-2; 11 nucleotides agree with TRBD2. V shed 1 base, J shed 2 bases, and the junction held 6 bases outside the gene matches. Germline loops: CDR1 LGHNA, CDR2 YNFKEQ. This CDR3 is built from 18 residues. CDR3 loop: CASSQAPLAGANTGELFF. CDR3 coding DNA: TGTGCCAGCAGCCAAGCCCCACTAGCGGGGGCCAACACCGGGGAGCTGTTTTTT.

The chain joins TRBV9 to TRBJ2-5; a possible D gene is TRBD1 (6 bases). The CDR3 is made up of 14 amino acids. Between the trimmed V and J ends, which lost 2 bases and 4 bases, there was a span of 12 bases. Germline V gene lookup returns CDR1 SGDLS and CDR2 YYNGEE. The CDR3 coding sequence is TGTGCCAGCAGCGTTCTACAGGGCCCAGAGACCCAGTACTTC. Its protein is CASSVLQGPETQYF.

The chain recombines TRBV18 with TRBJ2-2; D is possibly TRBD2 (6 bases). Germline V lookup: CDR1 KGHSH, CDR2 LQKENI. The ends were cut back, 6 bases at V and 5 bases at J, with 19 bases in the middle. The CDR3 runs to 16 residues. The CDR3 protein is CASSYGGSYTTGELFF. The CDR3 nucleotides are TGTGCCAGCTCGTATGGAGGGTCCTACACTACCGGGGAGCTGTTTTTT.

The V call is TRBV2, the J call TRBJ2-1, with D uncertain. Germline V gives CDR1 SNHLY, CDR2 FYNNEI. The CDR3 spans 13 residues. V lost 7 bases, J lost 6 bases, and 13 bases lay in between. CDR3 in DNA: TGTGCCAGCAACTCAGCTAGGTCCAATGAGCAGTTCTTC. Its protein product is CASNSARSNEQFF.

This chain links TRBV30 with TRBJ1-1; 7 nucleotides line up with TRBD1. The CDR3 contains 15 residues. Germline loops: CDR1 GTSNPN, CDR2 SVGIG (reference sequence). The V segment lost 4 bases and the J segment 2 bases; nucleotides outside the gene matches: 10. CDR3: CAWTPDRASNTEAFF. The CDR3 DNA reads as TGTGCCTGGACCCCCGACAGGGCCTCCAACACTGAAGCTTTCTTT.

This clone was found a few times. This chain joins TRBV15 and TRBJ2-2; D is ambiguous. The V and J ends lost 1 base and 5 bases respectively, with 8 bases between them. The germline V gene encodes CDR1 LNHNV and CDR2 YYDKDF (reference sequence). The CDR3 consists of 14 residues. The CDR3 nucleotides are TGTGCCACCAGCAGAGCCACTGAGACCGGGGAGCTGTTTTTT. This sequence encodes CATSRATETGELFF. Together with reference TRBV15 and TRBJ2-2, the CDR3 gives the full variable domain: DAMVIQNPRYQVTQFGKPVTLSCSQTLNHNVMYWYQQKSSQAPKLLFHYYDKDFNNEADTPDNFQSRRPNTSFCFLDIRSPGLGDTAMYLCATSRATETGELFFGEGSRLTVL.

V is TRBV9 and J is TRBJ2-2; D call uncertain. Germline CDR1 SGDLS, CDR2 YYNGEE. Trimming pared 3 bases from V and 0 bases from J, leaving 9 bases between. The CDR3 is 15 residues long. As DNA, the CDR3 is TGTGCCAGCAGCGCGACAAACGCGAACACCGGGGAGCTGTTTTTT. Residues: CASSATNANTGELFF.

The rearrangement links TRBV5-4 to TRBJ2-7, with TRBD2 matching over 8 bases. CDR1 is SGHNT and CDR2 is YYREEE in the germline V gene (reference sequence). The CDR3 runs to 15 residues. J gave up 4 bases and V 3 bases, and 9 bases lay outside the gene matches. CDR3 residues: CASSSFLAGLYEQYF. Written as DNA, the CDR3 is TGTGCCAGCAGCTCCTTCCTAGCGGGCCTTTACGAGCAGTACTTC.

The V call is TRBV9, the J call TRBJ1-2; 7 bases are a match to TRBD1. The CDR3 runs 14 residues. The J segment lost 6 bases and the V segment lost 5 bases, leaving 10 bases of the junction unmatched. Per germline, CDR1 SGDLS and CDR2 YYNGEE. The CDR3 DNA reads TGTGCCAGCAGGGGCTGGGCAGGGGGTGATGGCTACACCTTC. Its protein is CASRGWAGGDGYTF.

The V and J genes are TRBV18 and TRBJ1-2, with D possibly TRBD1 on 5 matching bases. Looked up from germline, CDR1 is KGHSH and CDR2 is LQKENI. Trimming left V 2 bases short and J 2 bases short, with 15 bases between. The CDR3 runs 16 residues. The CDR3 sequence: CASSPTLTATNYGYTF. The CDR3 DNA reads TGTGCCAGCTCACCAACTCTGACAGCTACCAACTATGGCTACACCTTC.

CDR3 residues: CASSLASQGYGSSGNTIYF. In nucleotides, the CDR3 is TGTGCCAGCAGCTTGGCGTCCCAGGGTTACGGTTCGTCTGGAAACACCATATATTTT. This rearrangement joins TRBV5-5 to TRBJ1-3; perhaps TRBD1 as D (5 bases). The germline CDR1 and CDR2 sequences are SGHKS and YYEKEE (reference sequence). Deletions cut 0 bases from V and 1 base from J, with 20 bases between. The CDR3 spans 19 residues.

The gene calls are TRBV7-2 and TRBJ2-5, with 8 bases identical to TRBD1. Per the germline V gene, CDR1 is SGHTA and CDR2 is FQGNSA. Trimming at V came to 1 base and at J to 6 bases, leaving 7 bases not matched to a gene. This CDR3 region has 15 residues. CDR3 protein: CASSLGRDRWQTQYF. The CDR3 DNA follows: TGTGCCAGCAGCTTAGGACGGGACAGGTGGCAGACCCAGTACTTC. Complete variable domain (other parts from reference TRBV7-2 and TRBJ2-5): GAGVSQSPSNKVTEKGKDVELRCDPISGHTALYWYRQSLGQGLEFLIYFQGNSAPDKSGLPSDRFSAERTGGSVSTLTIQRTQQEDSAVYLCASSLGRDRWQTQYFGPGTRLLVL.

V gene TRBV30 combines with J gene TRBJ1-2; D gene ambiguous. This CDR3 has 10 amino acids. Trimming took 3 bases from V and 8 from J, leaving 7 bases between them. From germline, CDR1 is GTSNPN and CDR2 SVGIG (reference sequence). The CDR3 sequence is CAWRSRGYTF. CDR3 sequence (DNA): TGTGCCTGGAGGAGTAGAGGCTACACCTTC.

The chain combines TRBV7-3 with TRBJ1-3; a possible D gene is TRBD1 (6 bases). Trimming left V 0 bases short and J 0 bases short, with 12 bases between. There are 17 residues in the CDR3. From germline, CDR1 is SGHTA and CDR2 FQGTGA. CDR3 sequence (DNA): TGTGCCAGCAGCTTAACCGCCCGGACAGCCTCTGGAAACACCATATATTTT. Translation: CASSLTARTASGNTIYF.

About this clone itself: The conserved closing phenylalanine or tryptophan is absent in this CDR3, likely reflecting a read error. No DNA is shown, since the ends of the CDR3 on it are uncertain; the CDR3 is the one TCRdb lists. The J gene is TRBJ1-1, the V gene TRBV6-5; TRBD1 is the table's D call, not checked against the DNA. Germline V gene sequence: CDR1 MNHEY, CDR2 SVGAGI. The CDR3 sequence runs 10 residues, both termini included. The CDR3 region is CASSSLTAGL.

The chain recombines TRBV18 with TRBJ2-3, with TRBD2 matching 7 bases. The germline CDR1 and CDR2 sequences are KGHSH and LQKENI. The CDR3 has 15 amino acids. V lost 2 bases to trimming and J lost 2 bases; unmatched junction nucleotides: 4. CDR3 sequence (DNA): TGTGCCAGCTCACCATTACTAGCGAACACAGATACGCAGTATTTT. Its translation is CASSPLLANTDTQYF. The full variable domain, completed using reference TRBV18 and TRBJ2-3, is NAGVMQNPRHLVRRRGQEARLRCSPMKGHSHVYWYRQLPEEGLKFMVYLQKENIIDESGMPKERFSAEFPKEGPSILRIQQVVRGDSAAYFCASSPLLANTDTQYFGPGTRLTVL.

The chain employs TRBV9 and TRBJ1-2; D call uncertain. The V gene's germline CDR1 is SGDLS and CDR2 YYNGEE. V was clipped by 4 bases and J by 7 bases, with 11 bases between them. There are 12 residues in the CDR3. CDR3 bases: TGTGCCAGCAGCTTAGGGAGAAGTGGCTACACCTTC. Translating gives CASSLGRSGYTF.

The genes are TRBV29-1 and TRBJ2-1; the match to TRBD2 covers 11 bases. Germline V lookup: CDR1 SQVTM, CDR2 ANQGSEA. The CDR3 has 13 amino acids. J was trimmed by 10 bases and V by 5 bases; bases with no gene match: 7. For the CDR3, the DNA is TGCAGCGTTTATAGCGGGGGGGCCGTAGAGCAGTTCTTC. The encoded protein is CSVYSGGAVEQFF.

The chain joins TRBV15 to TRBJ1-6, with 8 bases identical to TRBD1. The CDR3 runs to 16 residues. The trim removed 9 bases at V and 7 bases at J, leaving 14 bases unmatched. From germline, CDR1 is LNHNV and CDR2 YYDKDF (reference sequence). The CDR3 loop reads CATAPRPGQGNSPLHF. Here the CDR3 DNA reads TGTGCCACAGCCCCCCGTCCCGGACAGGGAAATTCACCCCTCCACTTT.

Written as DNA, the CDR3 is TGTGCCAGCAGCCAAATACTAAGGACAACGACCTATTACGAGCAGTACTTC. Its protein is CASSQILRTTTYYEQYF. The chain carries TRBV3-1 (or the pseudogene TRBV3-2) and TRBJ2-7; D might be TRBD1 (5 bases). V lost 2 bases, J lost 4 bases, and 21 bases lay in between. Germline CDR1 is LGHDT and CDR2 is YNNKEL (reference sequence). The CDR3 consists of 17 residues.

V is TRBV18 and J is TRBJ2-7; 7 bases map to TRBD2. The germline CDR1 and CDR2 sequences are KGHSH and LQKENI. CDR3 length: 15 residues. V dropped 3 bases and J dropped 5; count of bases not matched to a gene: 10. The CDR3 bases are TGTGCCAGCTCACCGGGCTCCGGGAGGACAAACGAGCAGTACTTC. It yields the protein CASSPGSGRTNEQYF.

This clone was found a few times. V and J are TRBV6-5 and TRBJ2-5; 11 nucleotides match TRBD1. The V gene's germline CDR1 is MNHEY and CDR2 SVGAGI. The CDR3 has 14 amino acids. J lost 3 bases, V lost 7 bases, and 4 bases had no gene match. The CDR3 region is CASKVGQGEETQYF. CDR3 coding DNA: TGTGCCAGCAAGGTGGGACAGGGGGAAGAGACCCAGTACTTC.

This clone was detected a few times. V usage is TRBV5-1 and J usage is TRBJ2-2; D is perhaps TRBD1 (5 bases). The germline V and J ends were trimmed by 0 bases and 3 bases, with 12 bases remaining between them. The CDR3 covers 16 residues. CDR1 and CDR2 from the germline V gene are SGHRS and YFSETQ. As DNA, the CDR3 is TGCGCCAGCAGCTTGGGCTCCCGACAGCACACCGGGGAGCTGTTTTTT. Translated, it gives CASSLGSRQHTGELFF.

The chain couples TRBV9 to TRBJ2-2, with 7 positions matching TRBD2. Germline V gives CDR1 SGDLS, CDR2 YYNGEE. Unmatched junction bases numbered 7, after V lost 0 bases and J lost 5 bases. This CDR3 is 16 amino acids long. CDR3 sequence (DNA): TGTGCCAGCAGCGTAGAAACCGGGGGAGGGACCGGGGAGCTGTTTTTT. The encoded protein is CASSVETGGGTGELFF.

The chain uses TRBV18 and TRBJ2-1, with D possibly TRBD2 on 6 matching bases. Trimming took off 8 bases at V and 7 bases at J, with 21 bases between the two ends. CDR1 and CDR2 (germline): KGHSH, LQKENI. The CDR3 has 15 amino acids. CDR3 coding DNA: TGTGCCAGCCACCTTGGCAACTACGCGGGGAATGAGCAGTTCTTC. Translation gives CASHLGNYAGNEQFF.